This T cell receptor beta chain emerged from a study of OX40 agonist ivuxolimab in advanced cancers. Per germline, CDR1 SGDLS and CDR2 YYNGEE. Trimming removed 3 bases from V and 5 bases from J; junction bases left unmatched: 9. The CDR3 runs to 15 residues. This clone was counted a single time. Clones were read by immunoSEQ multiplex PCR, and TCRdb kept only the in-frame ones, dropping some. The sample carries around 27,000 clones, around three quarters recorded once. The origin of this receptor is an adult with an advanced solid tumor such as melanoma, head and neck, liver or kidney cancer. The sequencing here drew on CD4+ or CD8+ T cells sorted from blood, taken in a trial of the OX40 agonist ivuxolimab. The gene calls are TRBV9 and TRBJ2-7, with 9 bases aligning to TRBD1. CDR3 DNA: TGTGCCAGCAGCGCCTACACAGGGGGCGAAAACGAGCAGTACTTC. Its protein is CASSAYTGGENEQYF.